A single T cell receptor beta chain is shown here with its context. Its antigen is still unknown. V was clipped by 2 bases and J by 2 bases; unmatched bases: 4. Per germline, CDR1 SNHLY and CDR2 FYNNEI. This CDR3 comprises 15 residues. The repertoire was sequenced with immunoSEQ multiplex PCR; TCRdb's copy has only in-frame clones and lacks some. In the table there are approximately 110,000 clones, about 80% of which are singletons. This sample stems from a study of T cell responses to AZD1222 COVID-19 vaccine. Overall study findings and caveats: At baseline, just six or seven AZD1222 recipients tested seropositive. Spike as a whole was targeted by vaccine-associated CD4 TCRs, dominant at 160-218 and 743-854. As reported, nearly half of all spike-specific TCRs target variant regions that are unmutated. Donors were mostly white British, more females; clonal diversity possibly underestimated.

The rearrangement joins TRBV2 to TRBJ2-7, with 9 bases aligning to TRBD2. The clonotype was recovered from an adult in good health. The sequencing used peripheral blood, collected on day 0 of AZD1222 vaccination. CDR3 DNA sequence: TGTGCCAGCAGTGAACGCCTAGCGGGGACCTACGAGCAGTACTTC. It specifies CASSERLAGTYEQYF.